The present entry profiles one T cell receptor (beta chain) with its context. Its antigen remains unknown. The CDR3 length is 12 residues. CDR1 is MGHRA, CDR2 YSYEKL, per germline. The V gene lost 6 bases and the J gene lost 1 base, with 6 bases spanning the gap. Per sample, approximately 550 nanograms of biopsy DNA were TCRB immunosequenced. Assay: immunoSEQ multiplex PCR; the TCRdb copy retains only in-frame clones and omits some. The sample contains around 17,000 clones, 70% to 90% of which appear only once. The data are from a study of T cell repertoires in ileal Crohn's disease. Study at large: Operated complications were stricturing disease (roughly 60%) and penetrating disease (about 40%). The study's findings and limits: Active smokers at surgery had more clonal expansions than non-smokers.

The receptor was derived from an adult with Crohn's disease. The rearrangement links TRBV4-1 to TRBJ1-1; D uncertain. The sample consisted of ileal tissue. CDR3 DNA: TGCGCCAGCAGTCGGGGGAACACTGAAGCTTTCTTT. It codes for CASSRGNTEAFF.